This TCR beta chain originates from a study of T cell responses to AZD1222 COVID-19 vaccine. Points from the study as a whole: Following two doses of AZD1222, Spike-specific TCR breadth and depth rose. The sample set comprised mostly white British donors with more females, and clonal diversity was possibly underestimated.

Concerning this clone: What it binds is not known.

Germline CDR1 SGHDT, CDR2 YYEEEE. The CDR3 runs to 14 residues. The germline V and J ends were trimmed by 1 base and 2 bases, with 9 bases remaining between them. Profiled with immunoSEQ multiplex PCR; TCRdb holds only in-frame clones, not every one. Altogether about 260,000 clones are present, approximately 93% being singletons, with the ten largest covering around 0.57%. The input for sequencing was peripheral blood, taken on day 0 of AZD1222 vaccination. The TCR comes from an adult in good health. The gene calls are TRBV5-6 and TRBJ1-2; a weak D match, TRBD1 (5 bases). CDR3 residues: CASSLTNRNYGYTF. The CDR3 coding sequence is TGTGCCAGCAGCTTGACAAACAGGAACTATGGCTACACCTTC.